The 14 T cell receptor beta chains in this list originate from one sample, sequenced in a study of blood T cell repertoires in COVID-19. Sequencing used immunoSEQ multiplex PCR; TCRdb keeps in-frame clones, though not all of them. The data show approximately 64,000 clones, 88% seen once. Sequenced sample: PBMCs or T cells enriched from blood (not recorded which). These receptors all stem from a woman between 40 and 55 years old who had recovered from COVID-19.

The J gene is TRBJ2-5, the V gene TRBV25-1; 12 bases match TRBD2. Germline V CDR1 and CDR2: MGHDK, SYGVNS. The CDR3 is made up of 16 amino acids. The junction had 4 bases not matched to a gene; V was cut back by 4 bases and J by 1 base. The CDR3 sequence: CASSGGLAGPQETQYF. In nucleotides, the CDR3 is TGTGCCAGCAGTGGAGGACTAGCGGGACCCCAAGAGACCCAGTACTTC.

This chain links TRBV3-1 (or the pseudogene TRBV3-2) with TRBJ2-5; 11 positions agree with TRBD2. Germline CDR1 reads LGHDT; CDR2 reads YNNKEL (reference sequence). J lost 1 base, V lost 3 bases, and 4 bases had no gene match. The CDR3 is 16 residues long. The CDR3, as DNA: TGTGCCAGCAGCCAGAGACTAGCGGGGAGCCAAGAGACCCAGTACTTC. Its protein is CASSQRLAGSQETQYF.

V gene TRBV12-3 or TRBV12-4 combines with J gene TRBJ2-1; D is undetermined. Trimming shortened V by 6 bases and J by 3 bases, and 3 bases separated the two germline ends. The CDR3 is 11 amino acids. CDR3 in DNA: TGTGCCAGCAGCTTCTACAATGAGCAGTTCTTC. As protein: CASSFYNEQFF.

The chain employs TRBV15 and TRBJ2-4; the D gene is possibly TRBD1 (6 bases). The ends were cut back, 3 bases at V and 5 bases at J, with 14 bases in the middle. The CDR3 length is 15 residues. The germline gives CDR1 LNHNV, CDR2 YYDKDF (reference sequence). The DNA of the CDR3 is TGTGCCACCAGCAGTCGGAACAGGGACGAAAACATTCAGTACTTC. Amino acid sequence: CATSSRNRDENIQYF.

The rearrangement links TRBV3-1 (or the pseudogene TRBV3-2) to TRBJ2-1, with TRBD1 matching over 7 bases. The CDR3 loop spans 16 amino acids. Germline loops: CDR1 LGHDT, CDR2 YNNKEL (reference sequence). The V gene end was trimmed by 2 bases and the J gene end by 0 bases; junction bases not matched to a gene: 4. The CDR3 protein is CASSQIGTVSYNEQFF. CDR3 nucleotide sequence: TGTGCCAGCAGCCAAATAGGGACAGTCTCCTACAATGAGCAGTTCTTC.

CDR3 in DNA: TGTGCCAGCAGCTTAGGACTAGCGGGGGGGCCGGAAGAGACCCAGTACTTC. Amino acid sequence: CASSLGLAGGPEETQYF. J is TRBJ2-5 and V is TRBV11-3, with 14 bases identical to TRBD2. Germline V CDR1 and CDR2: SGHNT, YENEEA. This CDR3 is 17 amino acids long. V shed 1 base, J shed 3 bases, and the junction held 4 bases outside the gene matches.

The chain couples TRBV9 to TRBJ1-4, with 7 bases matching TRBD1. The CDR3 consists of 14 residues. The germline V gene encodes CDR1 SGDLS and CDR2 YYNGEE. With 4 bases clipped from V and 1 base from J, the junction kept 1 base outside the gene matches. The CDR3 loop is CASSYRGTNEKLFF. The DNA of the CDR3 is TGTGCCAGCAGCTACAGGGGAACTAATGAAAAACTGTTTTTT.

This chain connects TRBV5-4 to TRBJ2-1; 7 bases match TRBD2. With V trimmed by 0 bases and J by 5 bases, 5 bases remained unmatched. CDR3 length equals 15 residues. Germline V lookup: CDR1 SGHNT, CDR2 YYREEE (reference sequence). CDR3 DNA sequence: TGTGCCAGCAGCTTGGGGACTAGAGGGAACAATGAGCAGTTCTTC. Its translation: CASSLGTRGNNEQFF.

This rearrangement joins TRBV9 to TRBJ2-5; 12 positions match TRBD2. Germline CDR1 SGDLS, CDR2 YYNGEE. The CDR3 has 16 residues. Trimming at V came to 4 bases and at J to 2 bases, leaving 6 bases not matched to a gene. The CDR3 coding sequence is TGTGCCAGCAGCCCGGGGACTAGCGGGCCTCAAGAGACCCAGTACTTC. Its protein is CASSPGTSGPQETQYF.

This chain joins TRBV25-1 and TRBJ2-7; 9 positions match TRBD2. The CDR3 is 14 residues long. The J segment lost 2 bases and the V segment lost 4 bases, leaving 3 bases of the junction unmatched. The V gene's germline CDR1 is MGHDK and CDR2 SYGVNS. CDR3 DNA sequence: TGTGCCAGCAGTGTCGCGGGGGGGCCCTACGAGCAGTACTTC. Amino acids: CASSVAGGPYEQYF.

The chain links TRBV20-1 to TRBJ2-3; no definite D call. The CDR3 totals 10 residues. Germline V gene data show CDR1 as DFQATT and CDR2 as SNEGSKA (reference sequence). Trimming removed 6 bases from V and 4 bases from J, with 5 bases in between. The CDR3 loop reads CSAVSDTQYF. In DNA, the CDR3 is TGCAGTGCCGTATCAGATACGCAGTATTTT.

V gene TRBV5-1 combines with J gene TRBJ1-1, with D hard to call. The germline CDR1 and CDR2 sequences are SGHRS and YFSETQ. V was pared by 0 bases and J by 2 bases, with 11 bases between. The CDR3 is made up of 15 amino acids. As DNA, the CDR3 is TGCGCCAGCAGCTTGGATTCTAGGACTAACACTGAAGCTTTCTTT. This codes for CASSLDSRTNTEAFF.

The V gene is TRBV7-8, the J gene TRBJ1-1, with a possible D match to TRBD1 (6 bases). CDR1 is SGHVS and CDR2 is FQNEAQ in the germline V gene. The CDR3 spans 17 residues. V was shortened by 5 bases and J by 1 base, with 20 bases between the two germline ends. This CDR3 reads CASSRPRGSGENTEAFF. The CDR3 nucleotides read TGTGCCAGCAGCAGACCCCGAGGGTCAGGGGAGAACACTGAAGCTTTCTTT.

This clone was observed a handful of times. CDR3 in amino acids: CASSLVTGYVYGYTF. The CDR3 DNA reads TGCGCCAGCAGCTTGGTAACGGGTTATGTCTATGGCTACACCTTC. The gene calls are TRBV5-1 and TRBJ1-2; D gene ambiguous. In germline, CDR1 is SGHRS, CDR2 YFSETQ. The CDR3 length is 15 residues. Trimming pared 0 bases from V and 4 bases from J, leaving 13 bases between.